This entry lists 28 T cell receptor beta chains sequenced from one sample in a study of T cells after posttransplantation cyclophosphamide. Using immunoSEQ multiplex PCR, the repertoire was profiled, and TCRdb retains in-frame clones only, with some absent. The sample holds nearly 25,000 clones, and no clone turns up only once. The sequencing input was PBMCs. The receptors originated from a woman between 50 and 59 years old in good health, CMV-negative, and a related stem cell transplant donor.

This clone was detected a few times. The chain couples TRBV25-1 to TRBJ1-6, with 7 bases identical to TRBD1. The CDR3 runs 15 residues. Looked up from germline, CDR1 is MGHDK and CDR2 is SYGVNS. The V segment lost 0 bases and the J segment 10 bases; nucleotides outside the gene matches: 6. The CDR3, as DNA: TGTGCCAGCAGTGAATATAAGGGGGCAGGGTCACCCCTCCACTTT. Protein sequence: CASSEYKGAGSPLHF.

This clone was detected ten times or more. The CDR3, as DNA: TGCAGCGTTCGTCTTACCTACGAGCAGTACTTC. The encoded protein is CSVRLTYEQYF. The chain carries TRBV29-1 and TRBJ2-7; D is undetermined. This CDR3 region has 11 residues. V shed 5 bases and J shed 2 bases, with 7 bases lying between them. The germline gives CDR1 SQVTM, CDR2 ANQGSEA.

At least ten counts were recorded for this clone. The rearrangement links TRBV2 to TRBJ2-5; 8 bases align to TRBD1. In germline, CDR1 is SNHLY, CDR2 FYNNEI. This CDR3 comprises 16 residues. V gave up 9 bases and J gave up 4 bases; unmatched junction bases: 16. CDR3 in amino acids: CARDRGEFLRGETQYF. CDR3 DNA: TGTGCCAGAGACAGGGGCGAGTTTTTACGGGGAGAGACCCAGTACTTC.

There are many counts of this clone. The chain combines TRBV11-3 with TRBJ2-3; 10 nucleotides line up with TRBD2. In germline, CDR1 is SGHNT, CDR2 YENEEA. The CDR3 has 17 residues. Losses at the gene ends were 5 bases for V and 0 bases for J; bases not matched to a gene: 8. The CDR3 coding sequence is TGTGCCAGCAGCCCGGGGATAGCGGGGGGTAGCACAGATACGCAGTATTTT. Protein sequence: CASSPGIAGGSTDTQYF.

This clone was recorded at least ten times. The chain combines TRBV19 with TRBJ2-3; 8 nucleotides match TRBD2. Unmatched junction bases numbered 8, after V lost 6 bases and J lost 3 bases. The germline gives CDR1 LNHDA, CDR2 SQIVND (reference sequence). The CDR3 has 15 amino acids. The CDR3 reads CASRVAGIKTDTQYF. CDR3 coding DNA: TGTGCCAGTAGGGTAGCGGGGATTAAAACAGATACGCAGTATTTT.

Many counts were recorded for this clone. The same CDR3 also results from other DNA sequences found in this sample. The chain is built from TRBV15 and TRBJ1-2; 8 nucleotides align to TRBD1. V lost 9 bases and J lost 1; bases outside the gene matches: 10. Germline values: CDR1 LNHNV, CDR2 YYDKDF (reference sequence). The CDR3 consists of 15 residues. CDR3 protein: CATKKATGVNYGYTF. DNA for the CDR3: TGTGCCACTAAAAAAGCGACAGGGGTTAACTATGGCTACACCTTC.

This clone has at least ten counts. The rearrangement links TRBV15 to TRBJ1-4, with a possible D match to TRBD1 (5 bases). Trimming left V 3 bases short and J 1 base short, with 12 bases between. The CDR3 has 16 residues. Germline V gene lookup returns CDR1 LNHNV and CDR2 YYDKDF (reference sequence). The CDR3 coding sequence is TGTGCCACCAGCAGGGAGGGACGGGGAACTAATGAAAAACTGTTTTTT. It encodes CATSREGRGTNEKLFF.

This clone showed up many times. This sequence joins TRBV4-3 and TRBJ2-5; TRBD2 matches at 10 bases. V shed 0 bases and J 4 bases; nucleotides not matched to a gene: 17. The CDR3 is made up of 20 amino acids. Germline V gives CDR1 LGHNA, CDR2 YSLEER. The CDR3 nucleotides are TGCGCCAGCAGCCAAGACTGGCCAAGGGGTAGCGGGGGGCGTGGAGAGACCCAGTACTTC. Residues: CASSQDWPRGSGGRGETQYF.

This clone was picked up many times. The chain employs TRBV19 and TRBJ1-5, with 8 nucleotides matching TRBD1. The CDR3 contains 13 residues. V dropped 6 bases and J dropped 6; count of bases not matched to a gene: 4. Per germline, CDR1 LNHDA and CDR2 SQIVND (reference sequence). This chain's CDR3 is CASRDREGQPQHF. The CDR3 bases are TGTGCCAGTAGGGACAGGGAGGGTCAGCCCCAGCATTTT.

This clone was counted many times. This rearrangement joins TRBV19 to TRBJ2-1; D may be TRBD1 (5 bases). Germline V lookup: CDR1 LNHDA, CDR2 SQIVND (reference sequence). V lost 6 bases and J 8 bases, leaving 14 bases between the germline ends. The CDR3 spans 13 residues. The CDR3 coding sequence is TGTGCCAGTAGACCAGACCTAGGGGATGAGCAGTTCTTC. Its protein is CASRPDLGDEQFF. Based on the CDR3 plus reference TRBV19 and TRBJ2-1, the full variable domain is DGGITQSPKYLFRKEGQNVTLSCEQNLNHDAMYWYRQDPGQGLRLIYYSQIVNDFQKGDIAEGYSVSREKKESFPLTVTSAQKNPTAFYLCASRPDLGDEQFFGPGTRLTVL.

This clone came up many times. This chain joins TRBV6-1 and TRBJ1-1; possibly TRBD1 for D (6 bases). V lost 2 bases and J lost 4, with 14 bases in between. The CDR3 is 15 amino acids. The germline CDR1 and CDR2 sequences are MNHNS and SASEGT. The DNA for the CDR3 is TGTGCCAGCAGTGAATATCACAGGGAGGGCACTGAAGCTTTCTTT. Translating gives CASSEYHREGTEAFF.

The rearrangement joins TRBV6-1 to TRBJ1-4; no clear D. Germline V gene data show CDR1 as MNHNS and CDR2 as SASEGT. With 5 bases removed from V and 2 bases from J, the gap between germline ends came to 12 bases. The CDR3 sequence is 15 residues long. The CDR3: CASSPDQATNEKLFF. In DNA form, the CDR3 reads TGTGCCAGCAGTCCTGACCAAGCGACTAATGAAAAACTGTTTTTT.

This clone occurred many times. The chain carries TRBV6-1 and TRBJ2-5; TRBD1 matches 10 bases. CDR1 is MNHNS, CDR2 SASEGT, per germline. Unmatched junction bases numbered 4, after V lost 5 bases and J lost 4 bases. The CDR3 spans 14 residues. CDR3 sequence reads: CASSSRTGGETQYF. The CDR3 bases are TGTGCCAGCAGTTCAAGGACAGGGGGAGAGACCCAGTACTTC.

This clone has ten or more counts. The V call is TRBV7-9, the J call TRBJ2-1; no definite D call. Germline lookup yields CDR1 SEHNR and CDR2 FQNEAQ (reference sequence). Trimming stripped 5 bases from V and 4 bases from J, with 3 bases between. CDR3 length: 11 residues. This CDR3 is CASSRYNEQFF. The CDR3 nucleotides read TGTGCCAGCAGCCGTTACAATGAGCAGTTCTTC.

At least ten counts were recorded for this clone. The J gene is TRBJ2-5, the V gene TRBV5-1, with 8 positions matching TRBD1. Germline CDR1 SGHRS, CDR2 YFSETQ. Unmatched junction bases numbered 10, after V lost 1 base and J lost 5 bases. The CDR3 has 16 amino acids. The CDR3: CASSLWGQGAGETQYF. The CDR3 DNA sequence: TGCGCCAGCAGCTTGTGGGGGCAGGGGGCCGGGGAGACCCAGTACTTC.

This clone was counted many times. The chain is built from TRBV2 and TRBJ1-5, with 7 positions matching TRBD1. V dropped 8 bases and J dropped 3; count of bases not matched to a gene: 10. From germline, CDR1 is SNHLY and CDR2 FYNNEI. CDR3 length equals 15 residues. CDR3 nucleotide sequence: TGTGCCAGCCGGCAAGGGGGCTCCGTCAATCAGCCCCAGCATTTT. Translated: CASRQGGSVNQPQHF.

This clone was detected ten times or more. The V and J genes are TRBV5-5 and TRBJ2-5, with TRBD1 matching over 10 bases. This CDR3 has 15 amino acids. Germline trimming cut 2 bases from V and 1 base from J; bases unmatched to any gene: 2. CDR1 is SGHKS and CDR2 is YYEKEE in the germline V gene (reference sequence). The CDR3 region is CASSFRTGGQETQYF. The CDR3, as DNA: TGTGCCAGCAGCTTTAGGACAGGGGGCCAAGAGACCCAGTACTTC. Full variable domain (missing parts from reference TRBV5-5 and TRBJ2-5): DAGVTQSPTHLIKTRGQQVTLRCSPISGHKSVSWYQQVLGQGPQFIFQYYEKEERGRGNFPDRFSARQFPNYSSELNVNALLLGDSALYLCASSFRTGGQETQYFGPGTRLLVL.

This chain joins TRBV7-8 and TRBJ2-1; 11 bases match TRBD2. V was pared by 4 bases and J by 0 bases, with 8 bases of the junction left unmatched. Germline V CDR1 and CDR2: SGHVS, FQNEAQ. This CDR3 comprises 18 residues. CDR3 region: CASSSGLAGASSYNEQFF. The CDR3 coding sequence is TGTGCCAGCAGCTCTGGACTAGCGGGTGCCAGCTCCTACAATGAGCAGTTCTTC.

This clone showed up many times. This chain connects TRBV4-3 to TRBJ1-2; D is ambiguous. The CDR3 sequence is 15 residues long. Germline values: CDR1 LGHNA, CDR2 YSLEER. Trimming left V 0 bases short and J 3 bases short, with 11 bases between. CDR3 nucleotide sequence: TGCGCCAGCAGCCAAGAGATCGGAGGATACTATGGCTACACCTTC. Protein sequence: CASSQEIGGYYGYTF.

This clone was counted many times. The chain employs TRBV2 and TRBJ2-7, with TRBD2 identical over 12 bases. J gave up 2 bases and V 7 bases, and 9 bases lay outside the gene matches. The CDR3 is 16 residues long. Germline lookup yields CDR1 SNHLY and CDR2 FYNNEI. The DNA of the CDR3 is TGTGCCAGCAACGGACTAGCGGGAAAAAGGACCTACGAGCAGTACTTC. Translation gives CASNGLAGKRTYEQYF.

This clone was seen at least ten times. This chain uses TRBV7-9 with TRBJ2-3; D remains ambiguous. Trimming left V 5 bases short and J 6 bases short, with 12 bases between. The V gene's germline CDR1 is SEHNR and CDR2 FQNEAQ (reference sequence). The CDR3 is 13 residues long. The CDR3 here is CASSDQLLDTQYF. The DNA for the CDR3 is TGTGCCAGCAGCGATCAACTATTGGATACGCAGTATTTT.

This clone occurred many times. This chain uses TRBV5-1 with TRBJ2-7; D might be TRBD1 (6 bases). Looked up from germline, CDR1 is SGHRS and CDR2 is YFSETQ. The ends were cut back, 3 bases at V and 4 bases at J, with 11 bases in the middle. The CDR3 extends over 13 amino acids. The CDR3 nucleotides read TGCGCCAGCAGCTATCAACAGGGATACGAGCAGTACTTC. As protein: CASSYQQGYEQYF.

This clone was seen ten or more times. The chain carries TRBV28 and TRBJ2-7; 7 bases fit TRBD1. The germline CDR1 and CDR2 sequences are MDHEN and SYDVKM. This CDR3 spans 18 amino acids. V lost 4 bases, J lost 0 bases, and 15 bases stayed unmatched. The CDR3 nucleotides are TGTGCCAGCAGTTCGAGGACAGGACGAAGGAGTAGCTCCTACGAGCAGTACTTC. Translating gives CASSSRTGRRSSSYEQYF.

In its sample, this clone was seen a few times. This may arise from a read error, as a much more abundant clone is one base away. Distinct nucleotide sequences in the sample also encode this CDR3. The rearrangement uses TRBV5-1 and TRBJ2-7, with D unclear. Germline V gene lookup returns CDR1 SGHRS and CDR2 YFSETQ. CDR3 length equals 15 residues. CDR3 residues: CASSLAASPPLEQYF. The CDR3 DNA follows: TGCGCTAGCAGCTTGGCAGCTAGTCCCCCCCTGGAGCAGTACTTC.

This clone was seen ten or more times. The V call is TRBV19, the J call TRBJ2-1; weak D call: TRBD2 (6 bases). The germline V and J ends were trimmed by 6 bases and 4 bases, with 16 bases remaining between them. This CDR3 has 15 amino acids. Germline CDR1 and CDR2: LNHDA and SQIVND (reference sequence). The CDR3 DNA is TGTGCCAGTAGCCAGGCGGGACGGGGGTACAATGAGCAGTTCTTC. It encodes CASSQAGRGYNEQFF.

This clone was counted many times. The chain recombines TRBV7-2 with TRBJ1-5; 9 bases line up with TRBD1. Germline CDR1 is SGHTA and CDR2 is FQGNSA. The J segment lost 0 bases and the V segment lost 2 bases, leaving 2 bases of the junction unmatched. The CDR3 runs 16 residues. The CDR3: CASSLTGGDSNQPQHF. CDR3 DNA: TGTGCCAGCAGCTTAACAGGGGGCGATAGCAATCAGCCCCAGCATTTT.

This clone was observed many times. The chain employs TRBV5-1 and TRBJ2-3; a weak D match, TRBD2 (5 bases). CDR1 is SGHRS, CDR2 YFSETQ, per germline. The CDR3 length is 14 residues. V shed 0 bases and J shed 5 bases, with 10 bases lying between them. CDR3 loop: CASSLELARDTQYF. The CDR3 coding sequence is TGCGCCAGCAGCTTGGAATTAGCGAGAGATACGCAGTATTTT.

At least ten counts were recorded for this clone. The V and J genes are TRBV19 and TRBJ2-7; 10 bases align to TRBD2. This CDR3 has 15 residues. The J segment lost 5 bases and the V segment lost 3 bases, leaving 7 bases of the junction unmatched. The germline V gene encodes CDR1 LNHDA and CDR2 SQIVND (reference sequence). CDR3 sequence: CASSIVSSGSHEQYF. Written as DNA, the CDR3 is TGTGCCAGTAGTATCGTGTCTAGCGGGAGCCACGAGCAGTACTTC.